Listed below are T cell receptor beta chains from one sample, sequenced in a study of T-cell reconstitution after alpha-beta-depleted transplantation in children. MiXCR, run by TCRdb on the PCR reads, gives a single entry per CDR3 protein. Here the sample spans about 72,000 distinct CDR3 sequences, just under 7.5% being singletons. Sequenced material: PBMCs from the stem cell graft donor, taken from the stem cell graft. Receptors originate from a human donor who donated a stem cell graft to a child with acute lymphoblastic leukemia. Each CDR3 is given with its conserved first and last residue. The D gene is left open where the match is weak.

TRBV5-1,.,CASSSTGTANEQYF
TRBV20-1,.,CSASQGTGTPLHF
TRBV3-1,TRBD2,CASSQVISGTNEQFF
TRBV9,TRBD1,CASSVGTGGGGYTF
TRBV6-5,.,CASSYSGELASYNEQFF
TRBV12-3/TRBV12-4,TRBD2,CASSLGLAGVREQYF
TRBV3-1,.,CASSQETGVGTQYF
TRBV10-3,TRBD2,CAISEAGVPNEQFF
TRBV12-3/TRBV12-4,TRBD1,CASSLGDSPNYGYTF
TRBV12-3/TRBV12-4,.,CASSLVGYEQFF